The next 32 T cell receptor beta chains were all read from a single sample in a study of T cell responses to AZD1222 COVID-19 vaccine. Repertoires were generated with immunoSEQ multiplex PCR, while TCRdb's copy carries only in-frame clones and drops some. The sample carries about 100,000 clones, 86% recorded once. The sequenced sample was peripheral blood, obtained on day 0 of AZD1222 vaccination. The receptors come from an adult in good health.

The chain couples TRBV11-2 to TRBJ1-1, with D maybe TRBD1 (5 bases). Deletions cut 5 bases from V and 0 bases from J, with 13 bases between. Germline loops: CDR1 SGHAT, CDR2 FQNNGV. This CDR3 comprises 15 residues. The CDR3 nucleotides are TGTGCCAGCAGCCCAGGGTCTGGGATGAACACTGAAGCTTTCTTT. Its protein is CASSPGSGMNTEAFF.

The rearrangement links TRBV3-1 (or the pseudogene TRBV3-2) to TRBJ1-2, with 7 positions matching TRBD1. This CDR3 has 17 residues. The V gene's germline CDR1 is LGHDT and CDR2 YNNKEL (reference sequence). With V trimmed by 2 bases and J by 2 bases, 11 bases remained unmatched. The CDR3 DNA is TGTGCCAGCAGCCAACTTATGACAGGGCCCCTGAACTATGGCTACACCTTC. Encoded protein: CASSQLMTGPLNYGYTF.

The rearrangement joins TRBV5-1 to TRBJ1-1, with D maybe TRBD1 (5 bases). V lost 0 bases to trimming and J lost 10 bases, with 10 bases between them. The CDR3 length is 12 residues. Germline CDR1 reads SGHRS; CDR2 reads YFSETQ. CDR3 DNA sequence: TGCGCCAGCAGCTTGGGGGACGCCGCAGCTTTCTTT. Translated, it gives CASSLGDAAAFF.

The chain's CDR3 is CATSDPGGGNEKLFF. Written as DNA, the CDR3 is TGTGCCACCAGTGACCCAGGGGGAGGTAATGAAAAACTGTTTTTT. J is TRBJ1-4 and V is TRBV24-1, with TRBD1 matching over 7 bases. Losses at the gene ends were 4 bases for V and 4 bases for J; bases not matched to a gene: 5. The germline V gene encodes CDR1 KGHDR and CDR2 SFDVKD. The CDR3 has 15 residues.

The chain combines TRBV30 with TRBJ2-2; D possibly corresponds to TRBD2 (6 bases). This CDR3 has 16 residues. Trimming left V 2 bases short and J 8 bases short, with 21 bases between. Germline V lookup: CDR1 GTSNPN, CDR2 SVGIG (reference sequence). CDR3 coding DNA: TGTGCCTGGAGTAATCCTTCGGGCATGGGGACTGGGGAGCTGTTTTTT. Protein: CAWSNPSGMGTGELFF.

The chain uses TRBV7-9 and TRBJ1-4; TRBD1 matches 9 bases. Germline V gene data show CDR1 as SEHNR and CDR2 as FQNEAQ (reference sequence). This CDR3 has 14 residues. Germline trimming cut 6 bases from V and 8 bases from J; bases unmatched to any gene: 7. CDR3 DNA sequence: TGTGCCAGCAGTCCGACAGGGGGATACGAAAAACTGTTTTTT. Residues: CASSPTGGYEKLFF.

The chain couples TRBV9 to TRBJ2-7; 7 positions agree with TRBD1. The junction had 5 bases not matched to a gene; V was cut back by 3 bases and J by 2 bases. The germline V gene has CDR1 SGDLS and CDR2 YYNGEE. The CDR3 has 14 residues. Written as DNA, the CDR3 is TGTGCCAGCAGCGCCGGGACAGACCCCTACGAGCAGTACTTC. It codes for CASSAGTDPYEQYF.

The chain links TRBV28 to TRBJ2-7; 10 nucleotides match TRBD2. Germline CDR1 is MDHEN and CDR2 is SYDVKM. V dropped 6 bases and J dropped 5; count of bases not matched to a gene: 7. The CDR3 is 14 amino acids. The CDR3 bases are TGTGCCAGCAGACTAGCGGGAAAATTCCACGAGCAGTACTTC. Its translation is CASRLAGKFHEQYF.

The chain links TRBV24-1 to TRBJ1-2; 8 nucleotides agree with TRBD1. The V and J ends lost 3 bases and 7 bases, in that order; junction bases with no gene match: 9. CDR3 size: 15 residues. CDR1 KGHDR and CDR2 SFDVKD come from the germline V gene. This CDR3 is CATSDPNDRGAGYTF. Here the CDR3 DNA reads TGTGCCACCAGTGATCCGAATGACAGGGGAGCTGGCTACACCTTC.

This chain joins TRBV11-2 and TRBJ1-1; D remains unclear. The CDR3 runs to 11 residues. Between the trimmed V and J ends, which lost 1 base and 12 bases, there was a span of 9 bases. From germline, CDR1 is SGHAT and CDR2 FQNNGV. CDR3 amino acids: CASSLVSPTFF. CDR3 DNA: TGTGCCAGCAGCTTAGTCTCTCCAACTTTCTTT.

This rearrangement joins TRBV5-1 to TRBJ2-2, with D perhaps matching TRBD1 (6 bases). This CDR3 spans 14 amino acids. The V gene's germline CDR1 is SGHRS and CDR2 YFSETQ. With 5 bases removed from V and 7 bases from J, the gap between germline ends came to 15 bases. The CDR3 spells CASRGVDSHGELFF. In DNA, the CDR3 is TGCGCCAGCAGAGGGGTGGACAGCCACGGGGAGCTGTTTTTT.

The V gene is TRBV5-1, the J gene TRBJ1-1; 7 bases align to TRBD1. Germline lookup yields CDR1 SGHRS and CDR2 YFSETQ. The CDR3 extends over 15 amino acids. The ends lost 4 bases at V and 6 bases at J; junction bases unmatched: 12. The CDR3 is CASSERQGRVAEAFF. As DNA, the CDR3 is TGCGCCAGCAGCGAACGACAGGGTAGAGTCGCTGAAGCTTTCTTT.

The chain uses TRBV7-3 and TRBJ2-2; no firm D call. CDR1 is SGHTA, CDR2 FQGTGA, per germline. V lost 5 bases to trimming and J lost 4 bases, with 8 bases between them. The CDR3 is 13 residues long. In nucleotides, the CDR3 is TGTGCCAGCAGCCCGTTCTCCACCGGGGAGCTGTTTTTT. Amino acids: CASSPFSTGELFF.

CDR3 sequence reads: CASSFTRDETQYF. Written as DNA, the CDR3 is TGTGCCAGCAGTTTTACGAGGGACGAGACCCAGTACTTC. The J gene is TRBJ2-5, the V gene TRBV28, with D perhaps matching TRBD1 or TRBD2 (5 bases each). Germline V gene lookup returns CDR1 MDHEN and CDR2 SYDVKM. The germline V and J ends were trimmed by 3 bases and 5 bases, with 10 bases remaining between them. The CDR3 has 13 amino acids.

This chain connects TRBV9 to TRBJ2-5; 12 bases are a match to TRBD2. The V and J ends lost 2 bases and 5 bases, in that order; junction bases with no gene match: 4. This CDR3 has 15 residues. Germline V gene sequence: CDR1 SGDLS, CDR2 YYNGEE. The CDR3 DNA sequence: TGTGCCAGCAGCGTGGCTAGCGGGGGGGCCGAGACCCAGTACTTC. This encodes CASSVASGGAETQYF.

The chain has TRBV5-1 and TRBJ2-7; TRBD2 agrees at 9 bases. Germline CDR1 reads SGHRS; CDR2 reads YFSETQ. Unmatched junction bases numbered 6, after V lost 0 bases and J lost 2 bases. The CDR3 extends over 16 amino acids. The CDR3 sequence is CASSLGLAGLTYEQYF. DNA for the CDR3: TGCGCCAGCAGCTTGGGTCTAGCGGGGCTGACCTACGAGCAGTACTTC. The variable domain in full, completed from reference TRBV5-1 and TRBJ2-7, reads KAGVTQTPRYLIKTRGQQVTLSCSPISGHRSVSWYQQTPGQGLQFLFEYFSETQRNKGNFPGRFSGRQFSNSRSEMNVSTLELGDSALYLCASSLGLAGLTYEQYFGPGTRLTVT.

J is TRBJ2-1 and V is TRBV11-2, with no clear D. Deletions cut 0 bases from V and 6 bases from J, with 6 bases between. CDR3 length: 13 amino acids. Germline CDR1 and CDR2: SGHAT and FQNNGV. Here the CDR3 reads CASSLDRVNEQFF. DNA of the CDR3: TGTGCCAGCAGCTTAGATCGGGTCAATGAGCAGTTCTTC.

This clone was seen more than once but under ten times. Here the CDR3 DNA reads TGTGCCACCAGCAGAGATGGGGCAGACTATAATTCACCCCTCCACTTT. Its protein is CATSRDGADYNSPLHF. The chain links TRBV15 to TRBJ1-6; TRBD1 is a possible D gene (5 bases). The germline V gene encodes CDR1 LNHNV and CDR2 YYDKDF (reference sequence). This CDR3 contains 16 residues. Trimming took off 0 bases at V and 3 bases at J, with 9 bases between the two ends. Supplemented by reference TRBV15 and TRBJ1-6, the full variable domain reads DAMVIQNPRYQVTQFGKPVTLSCSQTLNHNVMYWYQQKSSQAPKLLFHYYDKDFNNEADTPDNFQSRRPNTSFCFLDIRSPGLGDTAMYLCATSRDGADYNSPLHFGNGTRLTVT.

This chain's CDR3 is CASSLEAPDTQYF. The CDR3, as DNA: TGCGCCAGCAGCTTGGAGGCCCCAGATACGCAGTATTTT. The chain has TRBV5-1 and TRBJ2-3, with D unresolved. Trimming removed 0 bases from V and 4 bases from J, with 6 bases in between. Germline V lookup: CDR1 SGHRS, CDR2 YFSETQ. This CDR3 is 13 amino acids long.

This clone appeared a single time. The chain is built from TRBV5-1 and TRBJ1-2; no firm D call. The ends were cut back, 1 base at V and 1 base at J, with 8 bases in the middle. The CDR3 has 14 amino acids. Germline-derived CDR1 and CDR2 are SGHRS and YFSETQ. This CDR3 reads CASSLTGDNYGYTF. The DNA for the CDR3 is TGCGCCAGCAGCTTGACTGGGGATAACTATGGCTACACCTTC. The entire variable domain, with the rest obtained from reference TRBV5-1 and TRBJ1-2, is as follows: KAGVTQTPRYLIKTRGQQVTLSCSPISGHRSVSWYQQTPGQGLQFLFEYFSETQRNKGNFPGRFSGRQFSNSRSEMNVSTLELGDSALYLCASSLTGDNYGYTFGSGTRLTVV.

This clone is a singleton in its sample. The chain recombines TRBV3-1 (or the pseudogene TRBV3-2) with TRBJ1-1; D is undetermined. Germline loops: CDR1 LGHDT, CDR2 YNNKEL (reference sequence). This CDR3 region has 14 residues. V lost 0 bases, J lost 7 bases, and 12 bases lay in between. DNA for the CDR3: TGTGCCAGCAGCCAAGATGATGGCGGTGGTGAAGCTTTCTTT. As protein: CASSQDDGGGEAFF.

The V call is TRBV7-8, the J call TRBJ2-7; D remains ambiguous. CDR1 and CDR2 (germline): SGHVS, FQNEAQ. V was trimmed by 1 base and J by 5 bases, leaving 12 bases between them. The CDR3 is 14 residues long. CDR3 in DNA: TGTGCCAGCAGCTTAGAACCCACGAACGACGAGCAGTACTTC. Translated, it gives CASSLEPTNDEQYF.

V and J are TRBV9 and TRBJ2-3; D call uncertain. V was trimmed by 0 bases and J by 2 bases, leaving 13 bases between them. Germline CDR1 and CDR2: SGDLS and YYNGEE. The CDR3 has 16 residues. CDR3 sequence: CASSVGSPRSTDTQYF. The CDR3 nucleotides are TGTGCCAGCAGCGTAGGGTCCCCCCGATCCACAGATACGCAGTATTTT.

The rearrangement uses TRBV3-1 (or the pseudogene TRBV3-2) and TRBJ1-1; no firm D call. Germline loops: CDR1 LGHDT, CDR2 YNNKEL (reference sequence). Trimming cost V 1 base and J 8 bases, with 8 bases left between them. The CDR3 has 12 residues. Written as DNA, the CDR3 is TGTGCCAGCAGCCAAGGATGGGGAGAAGCTTTCTTT. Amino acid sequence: CASSQGWGEAFF.

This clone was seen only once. CDR3 protein: CASSLGLAGGIDEQFF. In DNA, the CDR3 is TGTGCCAGTAGTTTGGGACTAGCGGGGGGTATCGATGAGCAGTTCTTC. V usage is TRBV19 and J usage is TRBJ2-1; 15 bases line up with TRBD2. The V gene's germline CDR1 is LNHDA and CDR2 SQIVND (reference sequence). The V segment lost 5 bases and the J segment 8 bases; nucleotides outside the gene matches: 7. This CDR3 is 16 amino acids long.

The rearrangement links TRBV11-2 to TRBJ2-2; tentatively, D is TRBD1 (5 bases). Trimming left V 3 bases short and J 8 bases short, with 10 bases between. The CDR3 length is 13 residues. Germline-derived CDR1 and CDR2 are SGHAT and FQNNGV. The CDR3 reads CASSLTVGGELFF. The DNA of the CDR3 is TGTGCCAGCAGCTTGACAGTGGGGGGGGAGCTGTTTTTT.

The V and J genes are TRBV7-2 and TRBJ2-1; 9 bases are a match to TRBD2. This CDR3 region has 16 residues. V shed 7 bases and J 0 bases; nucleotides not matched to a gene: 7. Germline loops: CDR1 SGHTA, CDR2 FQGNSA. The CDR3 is CASTQGGGASYNEQFF. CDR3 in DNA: TGTGCCAGCACCCAGGGCGGGGGGGCCTCCTACAATGAGCAGTTCTTC.

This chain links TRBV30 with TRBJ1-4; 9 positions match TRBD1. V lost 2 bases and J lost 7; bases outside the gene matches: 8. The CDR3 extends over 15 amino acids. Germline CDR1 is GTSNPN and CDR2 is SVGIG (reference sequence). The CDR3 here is CAWSRGQGFREKLFF. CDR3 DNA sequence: TGTGCCTGGAGTCGGGGACAGGGATTTCGTGAAAAACTGTTTTTT.

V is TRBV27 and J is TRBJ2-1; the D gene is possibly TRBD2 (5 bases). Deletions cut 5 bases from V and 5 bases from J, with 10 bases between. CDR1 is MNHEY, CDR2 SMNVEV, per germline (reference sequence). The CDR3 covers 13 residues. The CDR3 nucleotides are TGTGCCAGCAGTCCAGCGGAGCACAATGAGCAGTTCTTC. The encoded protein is CASSPAEHNEQFF.

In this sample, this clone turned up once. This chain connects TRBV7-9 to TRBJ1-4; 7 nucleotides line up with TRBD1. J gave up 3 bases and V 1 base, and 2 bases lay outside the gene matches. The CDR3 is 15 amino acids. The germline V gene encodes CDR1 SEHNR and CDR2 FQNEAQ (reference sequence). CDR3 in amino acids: CASSLDRGPNEKLFF. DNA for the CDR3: TGTGCCAGCAGCTTAGACAGGGGCCCTAATGAAAAACTGTTTTTT.

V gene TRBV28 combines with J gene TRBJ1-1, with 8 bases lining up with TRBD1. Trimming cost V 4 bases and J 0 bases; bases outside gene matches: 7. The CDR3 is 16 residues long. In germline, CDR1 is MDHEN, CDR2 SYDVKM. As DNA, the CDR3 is TGTGCCAGCAGTTCACAGACAGGGGCCATGAACACTGAAGCTTTCTTT. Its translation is CASSSQTGAMNTEAFF. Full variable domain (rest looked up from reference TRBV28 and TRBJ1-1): DVKVTQSSRYLVKRTGEKVFLECVQDMDHENMFWYRQDPGLGLRLIYFSYDVKMKEKGDIPEGYSVSREKKERFSLILESASTNQTSMYLCASSSQTGAMNTEAFFGQGTRLTVV.

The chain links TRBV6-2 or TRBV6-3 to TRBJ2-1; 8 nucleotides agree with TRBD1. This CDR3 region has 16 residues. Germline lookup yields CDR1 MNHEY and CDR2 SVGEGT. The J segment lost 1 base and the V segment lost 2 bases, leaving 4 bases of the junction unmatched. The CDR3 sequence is CASSYGQGASYNEQFF. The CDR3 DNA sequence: TGTGCCAGCAGTTACGGTCAGGGGGCATCCTACAATGAGCAGTTCTTC.